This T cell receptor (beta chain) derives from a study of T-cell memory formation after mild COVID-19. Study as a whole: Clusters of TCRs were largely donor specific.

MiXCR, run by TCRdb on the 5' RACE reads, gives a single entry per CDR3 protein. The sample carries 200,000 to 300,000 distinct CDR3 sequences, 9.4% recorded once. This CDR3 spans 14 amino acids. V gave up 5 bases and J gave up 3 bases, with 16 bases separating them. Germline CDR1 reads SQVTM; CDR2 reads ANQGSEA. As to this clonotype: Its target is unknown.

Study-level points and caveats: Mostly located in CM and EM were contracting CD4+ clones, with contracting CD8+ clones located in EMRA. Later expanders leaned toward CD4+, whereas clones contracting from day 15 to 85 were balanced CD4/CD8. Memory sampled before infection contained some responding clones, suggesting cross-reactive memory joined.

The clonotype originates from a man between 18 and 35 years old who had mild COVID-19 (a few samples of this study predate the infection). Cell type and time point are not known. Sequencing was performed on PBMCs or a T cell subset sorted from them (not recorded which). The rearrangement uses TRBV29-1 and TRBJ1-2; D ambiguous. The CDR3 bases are TGCAGCGTTATAGACGGCGCGGGGTACTATGGCTACACCTTC. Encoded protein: CSVIDGAGYYGYTF.